This entry concerns a single TCR beta chain. The data are from a study of blood T cell repertoires in COVID-19. Study-wide background: Samples of COVID-19 (acute and convalescent) were obtained from the United States, Italy and Spain.

Authors' processing steps: The assay estimated nucleated cells by amplifying reference gene primers. Sequenced by immunoSEQ multiplex PCR; TCRdb stores in-frame clones only, minus some. The V and J calls and the clone size are those of that table, but D and trimming were determined from the DNA. The repertoire has some 180,000 clones, roughly three quarters of them found once; the top ten carry under 15%. Trimming left V 2 bases short and J 2 bases short, with 15 bases between. This CDR3 contains 15 residues. Looked up from germline, CDR1 is GTSNPN and CDR2 is SVGIG (reference sequence). The rearrangement links TRBV30 to TRBJ1-2, with D tentatively TRBD1 (5 bases). Sequences were obtained from PBMCs or T cells enriched from blood (not recorded which). This receptor was obtained from a man between 60 and 70 years old who had been exposed to COVID-19. The CDR3: CAWSSGGGRNYGYTF. The CDR3 region has the DNA TGTGCCTGGAGTAGCGGGGGGGGAAGGAACTATGGCTACACCTTC.